The 14 T cell receptor beta chains below come from one sample, sequenced in a study of technical replicates of blood from a few donors. Here immunoSEQ multiplex PCR was the method, and the copy in TCRdb shows in-frame clones only, minus some. There are fewer than 65,000 clones in the sample; over 75% occur only once, and roughly 4.8% lies in the top ten. The sample taken for sequencing was PBMCs. The receptors stem from a human donor in good health. Some clones in this sample may be carry-over from other donors' samples.

This clone came up once. The J gene is TRBJ2-1, the V gene TRBV9; 8 bases align to TRBD2. Germline CDR1 SGDLS, CDR2 YYNGEE. Losses at the gene ends were 0 bases for V and 4 bases for J; bases not matched to a gene: 3. CDR3 length: 15 amino acids. CDR3 sequence: CASSVDSGTYNEQFF. In DNA form, the CDR3 reads TGTGCCAGCAGCGTAGATAGCGGGACATACAATGAGCAGTTCTTC.

The chain recombines TRBV5-6 with TRBJ1-1; D is undetermined. V dropped 0 bases and J dropped 1 base, with 13 bases sitting between them. The CDR3 totals 16 residues. Germline V CDR1 and CDR2: SGHDT, YYEEEE. The CDR3 nucleotides read TGTGCCAGCAGCTTGGACCCATTGTCGGGGAACACTGAAGCTTTCTTT. This encodes CASSLDPLSGNTEAFF.

In DNA form, the CDR3 reads TGCGCCAGCAGCCCCGGGGTAGGGGGCAACTATGGCTACACCTTC. This codes for CASSPGVGGNYGYTF. The genes are TRBV4-3 and TRBJ1-2; 7 bases are a match to TRBD1. The CDR3 contains 15 residues. The germline gives CDR1 LGHNA, CDR2 YSLEER. V was clipped by 4 bases and J by 2 bases; unmatched bases: 7.

This chain connects TRBV4-3 to TRBJ2-7; D is possibly TRBD1 (5 bases). The CDR3 runs 13 residues. Per germline, CDR1 LGHNA and CDR2 YSLEER. The V gene lost 1 base and the J gene lost 4 bases, with 8 bases spanning the gap. The CDR3: CASSQGQHYEQYF. In DNA form, the CDR3 reads TGCGCCAGCAGCCAAGGACAGCATTACGAGCAGTACTTC.

V gene TRBV6-1 combines with J gene TRBJ1-5; D is uncertain. V was trimmed by 6 bases and J by 0 bases, leaving 12 bases between them. Looked up from germline, CDR1 is MNHNS and CDR2 is SASEGT. The CDR3 runs 15 residues. CDR3 amino acids: CASRAEPYSNQPQHF. The CDR3 region has the DNA TGTGCCAGCAGGGCGGAACCCTATAGCAATCAGCCCCAGCATTTT.

The J gene is TRBJ2-4, the V gene TRBV27, with TRBD2 identical over 9 bases. This CDR3 region has 15 residues. Unmatched junction bases numbered 7, after V lost 2 bases and J lost 8 bases. CDR1 is MNHEY, CDR2 SMNVEV, per germline (reference sequence). CDR3 nucleotides: TGTGCCAGCAGTTTAATGCGGGAGGGCCGGGACATTCAGTACTTC. It codes for CASSLMREGRDIQYF.

J is TRBJ2-3 and V is TRBV5-1, with a possible D match to TRBD2 (5 bases). This CDR3 is built from 14 residues. Germline loops: CDR1 SGHRS, CDR2 YFSETQ. Trimming removed 5 bases from V and 0 bases from J, with 10 bases in between. The CDR3: CASSRGISTDTQYF. CDR3 coding DNA: TGCGCCAGCAGTCGAGGGATTAGCACAGATACGCAGTATTTT.

This clone has a single count. The chain is built from TRBV9 and TRBJ1-4, with 9 bases matching TRBD1. J gave up 5 bases and V 3 bases, and 5 bases lay outside the gene matches. The CDR3 contains 15 residues. Germline CDR1 reads SGDLS; CDR2 reads YYNGEE. DNA of the CDR3: TGTGCCAGCAGCGAAGGGACAGGGAAGAATGAAAAACTGTTTTTT. It encodes CASSEGTGKNEKLFF. Using reference TRBV9 and TRBJ1-4 for the parts outside the CDR3, the full variable domain is DSGVTQTPKHLITATGQRVTLRCSPRSGDLSVYWYQQSLDQGLQFLIQYYNGEERAKGNILERFSAQQFPDLHSELNLSSLELGDSALYFCASSEGTGKNEKLFFGSGTQLSVL.

The chain's CDR3 is CASSRLVLPSGANVLTF. The CDR3, as DNA: TGTGCCAGCAGCCGACTCGTCCTACCCAGTGGGGCCAACGTCCTGACTTTC. The chain employs TRBV11-1 and TRBJ2-6; D is uncertain. Trimming left V 5 bases short and J 3 bases short, with 17 bases between. Germline V gene lookup returns CDR1 SGHAT and CDR2 FQDESV (reference sequence). The CDR3 loop spans 17 amino acids. Based on the CDR3 plus reference TRBV11-1 and TRBJ2-6, the full variable domain is EAEVAQSPRYKITEKSQAVAFWCDPISGHATLYWYRQILGQGPELLVQFQDESVVDDSQLPKDRFSAERLKGVDSTLKIQPAELGDSAMYLCASSRLVLPSGANVLTFGAGSRLTVL.

V usage is TRBV9 and J usage is TRBJ1-2; D not resolved. Trimming removed 1 base at V and 3 bases at J, with 10 bases between. Germline loops: CDR1 SGDLS, CDR2 YYNGEE. The CDR3 covers 14 residues. The CDR3 region is CASSVSLGDYGYTF. CDR3 DNA sequence: TGTGCCAGCAGCGTATCGCTAGGAGACTATGGCTACACCTTC.

This clone was detected only once. The gene calls are TRBV5-5 and TRBJ1-1; TRBD1 matches 7 bases. The CDR3 consists of 17 residues. With 4 bases clipped from V and 0 bases from J, the junction kept 12 bases outside the gene matches. Germline V CDR1 and CDR2: SGHKS, YYEKEE (reference sequence). CDR3 DNA sequence: TGTGCCAGCAGCCCCGCGGGGACAGTTGAGATGAACACTGAAGCTTTCTTT. Translated: CASSPAGTVEMNTEAFF.

CDR3 coding DNA: TGTGCCGGCGGGCCCCCCAGCGAAGCTTTCTTT. This translates into CAGGPPSEAFF. The chain uses TRBV19 and TRBJ1-1; D unclear. The CDR3 spans 11 residues. V gave up 11 bases and J gave up 8 bases, with 15 bases separating them. Germline CDR1 is LNHDA and CDR2 is SQIVND (reference sequence). Based on the CDR3 plus reference TRBV19 and TRBJ1-1, the full variable domain is DGGITQSPKYLFRKEGQNVTLSCEQNLNHDAMYWYRQDPGQGLRLIYYSQIVNDFQKGDIAEGYSVSREKKESFPLTVTSAQKNPTAFYLCAGGPPSEAFFGQGTRLTVV.

The genes are TRBV6-5 and TRBJ2-5; TRBD1 matches at 9 bases. V was pared by 2 bases and J by 5 bases, with 9 bases of the junction left unmatched. The CDR3 is made up of 16 amino acids. Germline values: CDR1 MNHEY, CDR2 SVGAGI. The CDR3 region has the DNA TGTGCCAGCAGTTACAGATGGACAGGGGCGATGGAGACCCAGTACTTC. Its protein is CASSYRWTGAMETQYF.

The genes are TRBV10-3 and TRBJ2-3; D might be TRBD1 (5 bases). Between the trimmed V and J ends, which lost 2 bases and 2 bases, there was a span of 8 bases. CDR1 and CDR2 (germline): ENHRY, SYGVKD. This CDR3 region has 14 residues. CDR3: CAISEDRYTDTQYF. The CDR3 region has the DNA TGTGCCATCAGTGAGGACAGATACACAGATACGCAGTATTTT.